The clone carrying this T cell receptor beta chain was seen once. The antigen remains unidentified. The sorted-subset replicate PCRs were given around 200 ng DNA, which is approximately 30,000 T cell genomes. Repertoires were generated with immunoSEQ multiplex PCR, while TCRdb's copy carries only in-frame clones and drops some. This sample yields approximately 2,300,000 clones, of which 85% to 95% are seen a single time; around 0.38% belongs to the top ten. These data belong to a study of shared clonotypes between healthy human individuals. Looking at the study overall: A donor's plate count was three for CD4 naive and three for CD4 memory; CD8 naive had two and CD8 memory one. General study findings and limits: A generally larger estimated richness was seen in naive subsets than in memory subsets.

The CDR3 is made up of 17 amino acids. V was clipped by 1 base and J by 3 bases, with 16 bases between them. Germline assignment: CDR1 SGHTA and CDR2 FQGNSA. Material: naive CD4+ T cells from PBMCs. Subset noted: CD45RA+ positively selected. The clonotype was recovered from a man in his late teens or twenties in good health. Some clones in this sample may be carry-over from other donors' samples. The chain employs TRBV7-2 and TRBJ1-5; possibly TRBD1 for D (5 bases). The CDR3 region is CASSLVGPGAINQPQHF. CDR3 bases: TGTGCCAGCAGCTTAGTCGGACCTGGGGCGATCAATCAGCCCCAGCATTTT. Full variable domain (missing parts from reference TRBV7-2 and TRBJ1-5): GAGVSQSPSNKVTEKGKDVELRCDPISGHTALYWYRQSLGQGLEFLIYFQGNSAPDKSGLPSDRFSAERTGGSVSTLTIQRTQQEDSAVYLCASSLVGPGAINQPQHFGDGTRLSIL.